This T cell receptor (beta chain) was captured by sequencing in a study of cytomegalovirus exposure and HLA in healthy donors. Findings of the study overall: Later analysis suggested most CMV-associated TCR beta chains were HLA-restricted. The authors later linked a missense DCLRE1C variant to TCR beta V- and J-gene trimming.

It was with 60 Vbeta and 13 Jbeta primers that the PCR ran. Clones were read by immunoSEQ multiplex PCR, and TCRdb kept only the in-frame ones, dropping some. The sample includes 170,000 or so clones, 77% of them seen just once. Note on this clone: Its antigen remains unknown.

The source of this sequence is a woman aged 25-40 years in good health and CMV-seropositive. Input material: PBMCs.

The CDR3 loop is CASSSILREGAYEQYF. CDR3 coding DNA: TGTGCCAGCAGTTCTATTTTGAGGGAGGGGGCCTACGAGCAGTACTTC. The chain combines TRBV27 with TRBJ2-7; tentative D call: TRBD2 (7 bases). Germline V CDR1 and CDR2: MNHEY, SMNVEV (reference sequence). The CDR3 covers 16 residues. V was shortened by 4 bases and J by 2 bases, with 18 bases between the two germline ends.